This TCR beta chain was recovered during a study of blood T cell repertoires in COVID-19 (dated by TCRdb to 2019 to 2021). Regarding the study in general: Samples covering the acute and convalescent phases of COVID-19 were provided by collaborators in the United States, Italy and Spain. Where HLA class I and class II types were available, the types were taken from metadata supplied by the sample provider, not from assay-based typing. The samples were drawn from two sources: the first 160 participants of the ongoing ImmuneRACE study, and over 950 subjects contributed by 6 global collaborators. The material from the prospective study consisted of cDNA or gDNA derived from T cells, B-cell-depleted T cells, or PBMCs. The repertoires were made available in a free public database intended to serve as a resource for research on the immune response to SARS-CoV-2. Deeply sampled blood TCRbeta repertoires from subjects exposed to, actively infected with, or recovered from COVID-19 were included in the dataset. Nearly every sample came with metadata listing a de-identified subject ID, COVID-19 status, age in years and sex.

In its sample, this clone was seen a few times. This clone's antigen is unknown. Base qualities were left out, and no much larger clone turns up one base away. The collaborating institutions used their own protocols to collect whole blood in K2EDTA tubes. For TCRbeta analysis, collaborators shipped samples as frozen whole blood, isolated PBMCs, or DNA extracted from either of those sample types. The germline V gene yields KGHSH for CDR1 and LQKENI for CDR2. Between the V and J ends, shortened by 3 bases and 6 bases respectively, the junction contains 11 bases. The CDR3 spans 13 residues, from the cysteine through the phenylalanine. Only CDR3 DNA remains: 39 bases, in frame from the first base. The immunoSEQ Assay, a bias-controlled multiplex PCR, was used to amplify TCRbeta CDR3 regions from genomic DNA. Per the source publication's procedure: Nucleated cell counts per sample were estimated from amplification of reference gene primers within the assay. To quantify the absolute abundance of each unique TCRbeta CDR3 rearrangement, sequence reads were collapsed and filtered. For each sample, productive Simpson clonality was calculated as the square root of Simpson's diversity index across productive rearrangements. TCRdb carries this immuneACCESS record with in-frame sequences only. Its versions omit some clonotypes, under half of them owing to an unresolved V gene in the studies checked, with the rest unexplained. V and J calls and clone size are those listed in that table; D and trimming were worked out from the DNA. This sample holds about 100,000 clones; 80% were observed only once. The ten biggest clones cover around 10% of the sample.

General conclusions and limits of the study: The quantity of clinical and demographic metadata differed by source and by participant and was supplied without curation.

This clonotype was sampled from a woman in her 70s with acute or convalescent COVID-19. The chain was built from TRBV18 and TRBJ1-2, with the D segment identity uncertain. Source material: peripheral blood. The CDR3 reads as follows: CASSPHTDDGYTF. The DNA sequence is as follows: TGTGCCAGCTCACCCCACACAGATGATGGCTACACCTTC.